This T cell receptor (beta chain) was sequenced in a study of metastatic and nonmetastatic thyroid tumors. Per the original data handling: A papillary thyroid cancer distant-metastasis classifier was built from CDR3 differences across clinicopathological groups. TCRdb re-called clones via MiXCR from the PCR reads. The V and J calls and clone size come from TCRdb's table, not from the authors' own analysis. The sample has tens of thousands of clones; under 15% are singletons. Every patient was untreated before thyroid surgery. CDR3 size: 15 residues. The V segment lost 7 bases and the J segment 8 bases; nucleotides outside the gene matches: 17. The germline CDR1 and CDR2 sequences are SGHTA and FQGTGA. This clone has a single count.

The chain joins TRBV7-3 to TRBJ2-7; TRBD2 matches 7 bases. This receptor was identified in a female donor with papillary thyroid cancer or a benign thyroid nodule (not recorded which). Some clones in this sample may be carry-over from other donors' samples. Sequencing was performed on blood. For the CDR3, the DNA is TGTGCCAGCATTTCCGGGACTATCTCCTCCGGAAAGCAGTACTTC. This sequence encodes CASISGTISSGKQYF. The full variable domain, completed using reference TRBV7-3 and TRBJ2-7, is GAGVSQTPSNKVTEKGKYVELRCDPISGHTALYWYRQSLGQGPEFLIYFQGTGAADDSGLPNDRFFAVRPEGSVSTLKIQRTERGDSAVYLCASISGTISSGKQYFGPGTRLTVT.